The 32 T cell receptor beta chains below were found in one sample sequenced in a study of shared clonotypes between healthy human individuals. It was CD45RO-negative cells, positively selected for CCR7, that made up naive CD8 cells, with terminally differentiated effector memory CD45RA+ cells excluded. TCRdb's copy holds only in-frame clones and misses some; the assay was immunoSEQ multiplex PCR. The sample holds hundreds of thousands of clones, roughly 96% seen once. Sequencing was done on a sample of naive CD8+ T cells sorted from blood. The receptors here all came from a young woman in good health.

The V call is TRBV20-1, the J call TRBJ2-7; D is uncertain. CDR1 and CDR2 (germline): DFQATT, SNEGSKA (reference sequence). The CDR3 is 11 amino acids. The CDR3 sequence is CSSRDGYEQYF. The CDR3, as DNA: TGCAGCTCTAGGGATGGATACGAGCAGTACTTC.

The CDR3 DNA reads TGTGCCAGCAGCTTGGCGGACAGGGCCCACGAGCAGTACTTC. It specifies CASSLADRAHEQYF. The genes are TRBV5-4 and TRBJ2-7, with 8 nucleotides matching TRBD1. The CDR3 length is 14 residues. Germline V gene lookup returns CDR1 SGHNT and CDR2 YYREEE (reference sequence). The V and J ends lost 0 bases and 5 bases, in that order; junction bases with no gene match: 4.

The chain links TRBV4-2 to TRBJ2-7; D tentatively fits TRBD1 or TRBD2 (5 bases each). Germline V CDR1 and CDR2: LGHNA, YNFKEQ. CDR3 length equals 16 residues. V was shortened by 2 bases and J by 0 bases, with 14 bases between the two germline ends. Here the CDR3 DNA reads TGTGCCAGCAGCCAATTAGTGGTCGGGACCTCCTACGAGCAGTACTTC. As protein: CASSQLVVGTSYEQYF.

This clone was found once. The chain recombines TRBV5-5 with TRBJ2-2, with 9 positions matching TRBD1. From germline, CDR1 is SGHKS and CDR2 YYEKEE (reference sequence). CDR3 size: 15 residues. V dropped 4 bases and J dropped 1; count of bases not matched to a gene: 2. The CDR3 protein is CASSRDRVNTGELFF. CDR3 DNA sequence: TGTGCCAGCAGCCGGGACAGGGTGAACACCGGGGAGCTGTTTTTT. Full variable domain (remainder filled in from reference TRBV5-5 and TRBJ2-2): DAGVTQSPTHLIKTRGQQVTLRCSPISGHKSVSWYQQVLGQGPQFIFQYYEKEERGRGNFPDRFSARQFPNYSSELNVNALLLGDSALYLCASSRDRVNTGELFFGEGSRLTVL.

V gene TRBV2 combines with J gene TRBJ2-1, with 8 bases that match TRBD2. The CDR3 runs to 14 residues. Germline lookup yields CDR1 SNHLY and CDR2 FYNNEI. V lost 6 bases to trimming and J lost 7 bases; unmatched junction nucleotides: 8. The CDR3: CASRRTGGRNEQFF. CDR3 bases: TGTGCCAGCAGGCGGACGGGAGGGCGAAATGAGCAGTTCTTC.

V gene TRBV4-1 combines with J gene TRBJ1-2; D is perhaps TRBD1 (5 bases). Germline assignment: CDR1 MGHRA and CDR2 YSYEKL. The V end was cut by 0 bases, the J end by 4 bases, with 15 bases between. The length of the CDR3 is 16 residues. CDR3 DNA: TGCGCCAGCAGCCAAGACCCTAGGGGCGATGGCTATGGCTACACCTTC. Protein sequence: CASSQDPRGDGYGYTF.

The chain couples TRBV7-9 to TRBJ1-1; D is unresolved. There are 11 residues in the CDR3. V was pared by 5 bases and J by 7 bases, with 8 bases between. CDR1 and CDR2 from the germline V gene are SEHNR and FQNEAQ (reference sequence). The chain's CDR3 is CASSPGGEAFF. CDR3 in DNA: TGTGCCAGCAGCCCCGGTGGTGAAGCTTTCTTT.

CDR3 bases: TGTGCCTGGAGTGAAGGGGAGGTCTACGAGCAGTACTTC. This codes for CAWSEGEVYEQYF. The chain recombines TRBV30 with TRBJ2-7; TRBD2 might be the D (6 bases). CDR3 size: 13 residues. Germline lookup yields CDR1 GTSNPN and CDR2 SVGIG (reference sequence). Trimming removed 1 base from V and 3 bases from J, with 10 bases in between.

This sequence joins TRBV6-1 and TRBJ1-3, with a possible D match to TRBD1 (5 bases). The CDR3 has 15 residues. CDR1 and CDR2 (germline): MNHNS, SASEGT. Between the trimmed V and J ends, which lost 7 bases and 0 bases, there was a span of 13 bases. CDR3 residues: CASTQGRTSGNTIYF. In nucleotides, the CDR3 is TGTGCCAGCACTCAGGGACGGACCTCTGGAAACACCATATATTTT.

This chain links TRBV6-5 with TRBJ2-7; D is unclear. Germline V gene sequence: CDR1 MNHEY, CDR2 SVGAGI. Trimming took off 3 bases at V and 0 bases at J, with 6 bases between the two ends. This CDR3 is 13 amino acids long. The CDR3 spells CASSYGDSYEQYF. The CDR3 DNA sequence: TGTGCCAGCAGTTATGGGGACTCCTACGAGCAGTACTTC.

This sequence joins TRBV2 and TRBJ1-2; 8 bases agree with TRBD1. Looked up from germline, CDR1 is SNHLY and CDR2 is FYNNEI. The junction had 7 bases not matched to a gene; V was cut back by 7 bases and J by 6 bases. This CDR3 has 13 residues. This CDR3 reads CASTPGGVHGYTF. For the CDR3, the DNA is TGTGCCAGCACGCCAGGGGGCGTCCATGGCTACACCTTC.

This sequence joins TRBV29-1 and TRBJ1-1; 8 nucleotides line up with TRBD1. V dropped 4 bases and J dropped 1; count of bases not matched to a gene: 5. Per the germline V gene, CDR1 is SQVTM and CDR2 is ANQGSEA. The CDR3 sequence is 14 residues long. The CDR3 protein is CSVGAGGPNTEAFF. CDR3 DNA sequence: TGCAGCGTTGGGGCAGGGGGCCCGAACACTGAAGCTTTCTTT.

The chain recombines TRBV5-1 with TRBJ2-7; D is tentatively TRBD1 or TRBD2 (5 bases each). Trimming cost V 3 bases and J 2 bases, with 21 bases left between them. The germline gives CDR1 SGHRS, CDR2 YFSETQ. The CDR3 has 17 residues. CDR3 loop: CASSYRGPGSLPYEQYF. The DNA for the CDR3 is TGCGCCAGCAGCTATCGGGGCCCGGGTTCATTGCCCTACGAGCAGTACTTC. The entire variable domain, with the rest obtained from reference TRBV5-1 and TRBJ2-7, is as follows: KAGVTQTPRYLIKTRGQQVTLSCSPISGHRSVSWYQQTPGQGLQFLFEYFSETQRNKGNFPGRFSGRQFSNSRSEMNVSTLELGDSALYLCASSYRGPGSLPYEQYFGPGTRLTVT.

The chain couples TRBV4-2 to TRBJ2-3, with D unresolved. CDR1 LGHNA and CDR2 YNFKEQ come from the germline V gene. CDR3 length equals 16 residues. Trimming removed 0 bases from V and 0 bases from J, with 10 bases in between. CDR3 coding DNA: TGTGCCAGCAGCCAAGACAGGCGGTCTAGCACAGATACGCAGTATTTT. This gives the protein CASSQDRRSSTDTQYF.

CDR3 loop: CASAGQGHYEQYF. CDR3 nucleotide sequence: TGTGCCAGCGCGGGACAGGGTCACTACGAGCAGTACTTC. The chain employs TRBV2 and TRBJ2-7, with 9 nucleotides matching TRBD1. There are 13 residues in the CDR3. With 8 bases clipped from V and 3 bases from J, the junction kept 5 bases outside the gene matches. The germline gives CDR1 SNHLY, CDR2 FYNNEI.

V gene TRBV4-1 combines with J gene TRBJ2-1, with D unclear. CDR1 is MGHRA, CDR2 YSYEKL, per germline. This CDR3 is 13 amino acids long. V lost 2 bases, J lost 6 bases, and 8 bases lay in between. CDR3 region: CASSQRQSNEQFF. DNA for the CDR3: TGCGCCAGCAGCCAACGGCAGTCCAATGAGCAGTTCTTC.

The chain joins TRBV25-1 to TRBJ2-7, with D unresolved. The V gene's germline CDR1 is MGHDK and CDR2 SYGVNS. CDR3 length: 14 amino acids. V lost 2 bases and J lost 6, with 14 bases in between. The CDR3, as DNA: TGTGCCAGCAGTGAAATGTCAAGGTATGGCGAGCAGTACTTC. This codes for CASSEMSRYGEQYF.

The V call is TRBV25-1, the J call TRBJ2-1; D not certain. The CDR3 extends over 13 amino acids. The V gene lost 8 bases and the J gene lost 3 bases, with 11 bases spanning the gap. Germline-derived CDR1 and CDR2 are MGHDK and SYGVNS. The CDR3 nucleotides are TGTGCCAGCCTCCAGGCAAACTACAATGAGCAGTTCTTC. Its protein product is CASLQANYNEQFF.

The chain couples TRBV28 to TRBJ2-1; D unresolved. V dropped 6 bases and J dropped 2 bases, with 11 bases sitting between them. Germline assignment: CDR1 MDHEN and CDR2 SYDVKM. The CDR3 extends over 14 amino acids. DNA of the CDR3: TGTGCCAGCAGCCTAGTAGCCCCCTACAATGAGCAGTTCTTC. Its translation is CASSLVAPYNEQFF.

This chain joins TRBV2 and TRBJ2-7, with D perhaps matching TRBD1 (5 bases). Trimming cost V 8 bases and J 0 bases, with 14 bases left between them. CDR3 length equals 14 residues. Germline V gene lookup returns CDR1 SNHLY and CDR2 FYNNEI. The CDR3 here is CASGGDRLSYEQYF. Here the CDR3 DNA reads TGTGCCAGCGGTGGTGACAGACTCTCCTACGAGCAGTACTTC.

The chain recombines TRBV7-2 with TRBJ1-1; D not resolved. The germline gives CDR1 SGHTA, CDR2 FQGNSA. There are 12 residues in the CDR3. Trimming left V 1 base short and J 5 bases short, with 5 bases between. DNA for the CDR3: TGTGCCAGCAGCTTAGTCCCTACTGAAGCTTTCTTT. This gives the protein CASSLVPTEAFF.

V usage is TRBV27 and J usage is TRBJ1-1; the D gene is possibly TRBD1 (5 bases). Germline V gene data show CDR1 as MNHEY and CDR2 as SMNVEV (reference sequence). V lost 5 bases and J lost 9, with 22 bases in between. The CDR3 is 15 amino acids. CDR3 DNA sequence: TGTGCCAGCAGTCCCTATGGAGGAGAAGGGGTAAAAGCTTTCTTT. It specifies CASSPYGGEGVKAFF.

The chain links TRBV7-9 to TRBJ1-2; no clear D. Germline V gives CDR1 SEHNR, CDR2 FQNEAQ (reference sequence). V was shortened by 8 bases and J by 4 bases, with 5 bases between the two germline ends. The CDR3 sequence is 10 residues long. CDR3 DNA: TGTGCCAGCTACAGCTATGGCTACACCTTC. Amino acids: CASYSYGYTF.

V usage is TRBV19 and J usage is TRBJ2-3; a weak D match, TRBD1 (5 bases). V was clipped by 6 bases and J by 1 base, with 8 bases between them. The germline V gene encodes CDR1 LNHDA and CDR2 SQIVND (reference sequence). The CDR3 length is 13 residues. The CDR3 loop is CASSLGGTDTQYF. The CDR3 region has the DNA TGTGCCAGTAGCCTAGGGGGCACAGATACGCAGTATTTT.

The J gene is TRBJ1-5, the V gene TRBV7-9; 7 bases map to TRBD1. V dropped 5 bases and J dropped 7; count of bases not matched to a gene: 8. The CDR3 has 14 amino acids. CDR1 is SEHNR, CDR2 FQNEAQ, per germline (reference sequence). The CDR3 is CASSPGQEIQPQHF. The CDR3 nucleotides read TGTGCCAGCAGCCCCGGACAGGAAATACAGCCCCAGCATTTT.

Here the CDR3 reads CASSTGGYEQYF. Written as DNA, the CDR3 is TGTGCCAGCAGCACCGGGGGCTACGAGCAGTACTTC. The chain uses TRBV5-4 and TRBJ2-7; perhaps TRBD2 as D (6 bases). Between the trimmed V and J ends, which lost 4 bases and 3 bases, there was a span of 8 bases. CDR3 length: 12 residues. Germline CDR1 and CDR2: SGHNT and YYREEE (reference sequence).

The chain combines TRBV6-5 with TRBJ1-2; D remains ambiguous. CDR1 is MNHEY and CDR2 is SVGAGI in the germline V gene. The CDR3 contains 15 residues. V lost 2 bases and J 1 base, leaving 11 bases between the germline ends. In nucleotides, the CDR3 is TGTGCCAGCAGTTACGGGCAACAGATTAACTATGGCTACACCTTC. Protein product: CASSYGQQINYGYTF.

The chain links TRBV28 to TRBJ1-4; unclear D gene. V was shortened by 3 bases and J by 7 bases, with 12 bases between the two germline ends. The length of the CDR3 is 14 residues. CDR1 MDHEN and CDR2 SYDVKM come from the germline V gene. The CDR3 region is CASSLRRVGEKLFF. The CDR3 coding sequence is TGTGCCAGCAGTTTGAGGAGGGTCGGTGAAAAACTGTTTTTT.

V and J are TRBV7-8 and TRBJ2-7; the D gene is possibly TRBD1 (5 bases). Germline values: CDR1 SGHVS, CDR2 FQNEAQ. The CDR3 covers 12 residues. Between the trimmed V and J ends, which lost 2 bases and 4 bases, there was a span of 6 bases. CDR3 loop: CASSLRGYEQYF. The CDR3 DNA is TGTGCCAGCAGCTTAAGGGGTTACGAGCAGTACTTC.

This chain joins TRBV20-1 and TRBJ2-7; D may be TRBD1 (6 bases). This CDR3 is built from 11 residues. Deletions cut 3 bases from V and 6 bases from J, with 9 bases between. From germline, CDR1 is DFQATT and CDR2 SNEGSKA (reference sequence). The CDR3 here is CSASQGGEQYF. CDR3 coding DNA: TGCAGTGCTAGTCAAGGGGGCGAGCAGTACTTC.

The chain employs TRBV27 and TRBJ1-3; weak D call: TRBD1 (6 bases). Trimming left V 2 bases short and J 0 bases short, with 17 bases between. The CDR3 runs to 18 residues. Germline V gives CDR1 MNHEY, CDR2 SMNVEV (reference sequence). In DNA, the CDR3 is TGTGCCAGCAGTTTAATTTTAGACAGGACGAGCTCTGGAAACACCATATATTTT. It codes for CASSLILDRTSSGNTIYF.

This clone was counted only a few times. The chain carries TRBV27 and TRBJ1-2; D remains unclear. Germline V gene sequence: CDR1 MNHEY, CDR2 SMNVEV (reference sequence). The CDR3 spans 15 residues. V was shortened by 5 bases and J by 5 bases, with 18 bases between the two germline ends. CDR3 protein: CASSESASLGYGYTF. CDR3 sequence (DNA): TGTGCCAGCAGTGAATCGGCGTCACTCGGGTATGGCTACACCTTC.